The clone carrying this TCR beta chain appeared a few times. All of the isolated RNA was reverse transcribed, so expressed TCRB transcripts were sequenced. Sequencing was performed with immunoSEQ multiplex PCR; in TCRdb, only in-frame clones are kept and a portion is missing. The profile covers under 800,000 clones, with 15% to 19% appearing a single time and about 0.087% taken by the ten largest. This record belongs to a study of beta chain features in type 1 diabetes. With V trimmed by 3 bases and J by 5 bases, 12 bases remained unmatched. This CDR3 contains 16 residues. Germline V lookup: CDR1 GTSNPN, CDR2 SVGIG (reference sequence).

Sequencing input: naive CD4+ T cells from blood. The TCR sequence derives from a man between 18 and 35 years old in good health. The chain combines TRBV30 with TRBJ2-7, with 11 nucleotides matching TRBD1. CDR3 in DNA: TGTGCCTGGAGCCTCAGCGCGGGACAGGGGGTCCACGAGCAGTACTTC. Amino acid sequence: CAWSLSAGQGVHEQYF. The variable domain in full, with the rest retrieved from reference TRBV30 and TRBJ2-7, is SQTIHQWPATLVQPVGSPLSLECTVEGTSNPNLYWYRQAAGRGLQLLFYSVGIGQISSEVPQNLSASRPQDRQFILSSKKLLLSDSGFYLCAWSLSAGQGVHEQYFGPGTRLTVT.